The following is a TCR beta chain sequence with its context. This sample was taken from a study of shared clonotypes between healthy human individuals. Libraries were prepared by immunoSEQ multiplex PCR; TCRdb keeps only in-frame clonotypes and omits some of them. This table has about 2.2 million clones, around 93% appearing once. Terminally differentiated effector memory CD45RA+ cells were left out of the naive CD8 fraction, which was CD45RO-negative and positively selected for CCR7. V was trimmed by 4 bases and J by 3 bases, leaving 10 bases between them. This CDR3 is 13 amino acids long. Per germline, CDR1 ENHRY and CDR2 SYGVKD.

This TCR derives from a man between 18 and 29 years old in good health. Some clones in this sample may be carry-over from other donors' samples. Sequencing was done on a sample of naive CD8+ T cells from PBMCs. The chain links TRBV10-3 to TRBJ2-7; possibly TRBD1 for D (5 bases). CDR3 DNA sequence: TGTGCCATCAGTGGCGACAGTGTCTACGAGCAGTACTTC. Translated, it gives CAISGDSVYEQYF.